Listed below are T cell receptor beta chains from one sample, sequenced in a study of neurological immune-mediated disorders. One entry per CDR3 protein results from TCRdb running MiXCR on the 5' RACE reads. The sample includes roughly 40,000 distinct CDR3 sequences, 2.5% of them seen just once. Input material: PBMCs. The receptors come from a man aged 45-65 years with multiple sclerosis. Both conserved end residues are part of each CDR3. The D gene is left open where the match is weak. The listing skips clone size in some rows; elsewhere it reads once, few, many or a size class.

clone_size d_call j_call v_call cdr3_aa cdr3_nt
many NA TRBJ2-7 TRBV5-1 CASSSLGAHEQYF TGCGCCAGCAGCTCACTCGGCGCCCACGAGCAGTACTTC
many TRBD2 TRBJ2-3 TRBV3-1 CASSQTSGATDTQYF TGTGCCAGCAGCCAGACTAGCGGGGCAACAGATACGCAGTATTTT
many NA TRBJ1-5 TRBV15 CATSREPTVQPQHF TGTGCCACCAGCAGAGAGCCGACGGTACAGCCCCAGCATTTT
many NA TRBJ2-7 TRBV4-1 CASSQIDSFSYEQYF TGCGCCAGCAGCCAGATAGACAGCTTCTCCTACGAGCAGTACTTC
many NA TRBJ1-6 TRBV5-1 CASSLSASGNSPLHF TGCGCCAGCAGCTTGTCCGCTTCTGGGAATTCACCCCTCCACTTT
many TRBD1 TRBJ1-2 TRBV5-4 CASSWGTGKGYTF TGTGCCAGCAGCTGGGGGACAGGGAAAGGCTACACCTTC
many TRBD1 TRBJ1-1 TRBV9 CASSVASGGNTEAFF TGTGCCAGCAGCGTAGCGTCAGGGGGGAACACTGAAGCTTTCTTT
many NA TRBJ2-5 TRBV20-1 CSAPEQWGETQYF TGCAGTGCACCCGAACAGTGGGGAGAGACCCAGTACTTC
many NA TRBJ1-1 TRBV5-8 CASMDYGQNTEAFF TGTGCCAGCATGGACTACGGACAGAACACTGAAGCTTTCTTT
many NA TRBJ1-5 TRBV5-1 CASSLDGYNQPQHF TGCGCCAGCAGCTTGGATGGATACAATCAGCCCCAGCATTTT
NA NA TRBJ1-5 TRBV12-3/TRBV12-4 CASSGINQPQHF TGTGCCAGCAGTGGAATTAATCAGCCCCAGCATTTT
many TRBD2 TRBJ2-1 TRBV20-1 CSARAGGLSYNEQFF TGCAGTGCTCGAGCGGGGGGACTATCCTACAATGAGCAGTTCTTC
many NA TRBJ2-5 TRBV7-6 CASSLAPERGETQYF TGTGCCAGCAGCTTAGCACCCGAAAGGGGAGAGACCCAGTACTTC
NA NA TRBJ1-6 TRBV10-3 CAISEMSNSPLHF TGTGCCATCAGTGAGATGAGTAATTCACCCCTCCACTTT
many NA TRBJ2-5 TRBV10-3 CAIAGSLQETQYF TGTGCCATCGCAGGGTCCCTCCAAGAGACCCAGTACTTC
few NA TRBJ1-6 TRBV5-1 CASSQDDSYNSPLNF TGCGCCAGCAGCCAGGATGACAGTTATAATTCACCCCTCAACTTT
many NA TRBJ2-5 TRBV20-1 CSAPVLGETQYF TGCAGTGCTCCGGTCTTGGGGGAGACCCAGTACTTC
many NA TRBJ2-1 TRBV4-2 CASSQEGAGEDEQFF TGTGCCAGCAGCCAAGAGGGGGCAGGGGAAGATGAGCAGTTCTTC
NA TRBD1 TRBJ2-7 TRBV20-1 CSARDRDRVHEQYF TGCAGTGCTAGGGACCGGGACAGGGTACACGAGCAGTACTTC
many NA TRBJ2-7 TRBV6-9 CASSGQSYEQYF TGTGCCAGCAGTGGCCAGTCGTACGAGCAGTACTTC
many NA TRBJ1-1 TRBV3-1 CASSQVGMLNTEAFF TGTGCCAGCAGCCAAGTCGGTATGCTCAACACTGAAGCTTTCTTT
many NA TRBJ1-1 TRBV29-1 CSVTSWADTEAFF TGCAGCGTTACTAGCTGGGCCGACACTGAAGCTTTCTTT
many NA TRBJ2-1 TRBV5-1 CASSFQHNEQFF TGCGCCAGCAGCTTCCAGCACAATGAGCAGTTCTTC
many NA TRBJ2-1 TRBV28 CASIGTPNEQFF TGTGCCAGCATTGGGACACCCAATGAGCAGTTCTTC
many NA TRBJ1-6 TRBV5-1 CASSAAEGNSPLNF TGCGCCAGCAGCGCGGCGGAAGGGAATTCACCCCTCAACTTT
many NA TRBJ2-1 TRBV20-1 CSGTAVASTNEQFF TGCAGTGGAACGGCCGTGGCTTCGACGAATGAGCAGTTCTTC
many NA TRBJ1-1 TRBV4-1 CASSQEQGPGTEAFF TGCGCCAGCAGCCAAGAACAGGGACCGGGCACTGAAGCTTTCTTT
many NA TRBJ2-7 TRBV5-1 CASSSTRLSYEQYF TGCGCCAGCAGCTCAACACGTCTCTCCTACGAGCAGTACTTC
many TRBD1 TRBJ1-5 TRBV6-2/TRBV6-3 CASRPSGTGANQPQHF TGTGCCAGCAGACCTTCCGGGACAGGAGCCAATCAGCCCCAGCATTTT
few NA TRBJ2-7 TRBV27 CASRAQGVFEQYF TGTGCCAGCAGAGCCCAGGGCGTTTTCGAGCAGTACTTC
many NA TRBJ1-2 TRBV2 CASSPDAGRYGYTF TGTGCCAGCAGCCCGGACGCAGGTCGATATGGCTACACCTTC
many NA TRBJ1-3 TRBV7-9 CASSSRGNGGSGNTIYF TGTGCCAGCAGCTCGCGTGGCAACGGTGGCTCTGGAAACACCATATATTTT
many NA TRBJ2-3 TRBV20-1 CSASGTDTQYF TGCAGTGCTAGTGGCACAGATACGCAGTATTTT
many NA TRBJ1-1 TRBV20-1 CSASSSVNTEAFF TGCAGTGCTAGTTCGTCAGTGAACACTGAAGCTTTCTTT
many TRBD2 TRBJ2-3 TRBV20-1 CSAQLRRGEDTQYF TGCAGTGCGCAACTCAGGCGGGGGGAAGATACGCAGTATTTT
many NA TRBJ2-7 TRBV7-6 CASSLDQGPYEQYF TGTGCCAGCAGCTTAGACCAGGGCCCCTACGAGCAGTACTTC
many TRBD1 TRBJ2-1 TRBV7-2 CASSSQGQNYNEQFF TGTGCCAGCAGCTCACAGGGACAGAATTACAATGAGCAGTTCTTC